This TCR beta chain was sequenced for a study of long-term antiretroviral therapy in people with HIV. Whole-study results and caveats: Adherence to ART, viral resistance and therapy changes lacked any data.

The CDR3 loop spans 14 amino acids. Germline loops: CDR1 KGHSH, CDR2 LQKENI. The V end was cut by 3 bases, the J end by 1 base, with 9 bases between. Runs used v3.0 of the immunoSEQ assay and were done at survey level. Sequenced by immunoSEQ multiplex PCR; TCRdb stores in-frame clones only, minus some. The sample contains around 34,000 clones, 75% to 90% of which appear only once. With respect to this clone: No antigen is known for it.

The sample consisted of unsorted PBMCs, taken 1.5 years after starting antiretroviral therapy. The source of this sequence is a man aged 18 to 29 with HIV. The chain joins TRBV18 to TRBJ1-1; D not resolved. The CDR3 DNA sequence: TGTGCCAGCTCACCGTTGGACGGGAACACTGAAGCTTTCTTT. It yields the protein CASSPLDGNTEAFF.